The rows below give T cell receptor beta chains drawn from one sample of a study of immune cell composition in non-small cell lung cancer. Sequencing used immunoSEQ multiplex PCR; TCRdb keeps in-frame clones, though not all of them. The table shows about 1,100 clones, with approximately 70% occurring only once. The sequenced sample consisted of non-adjacent lung tissue. These receptors all stem from a human donor with non-small cell lung cancer. Each CDR3 is given with its conserved first and last residue. D genes are given only for firm matches. Not all rows give a size; the values are once, few, many and, for expanded clones, a class.

d_gene	j_gene	v_gene	abundance	CDR3aa	CDR3nt
TRBD1	TRBJ1-1	TRBV7-9	once	CASSSTGGNTEAFF	TGTGCCAGCAGCTCGACAGGGGGTAACACTGAAGCTTTCTTT
-	TRBJ2-4	TRBV15	-	CATSGRENIQYF	TGTGCCACCAGCGGTCGCGAAAACATTCAGTACTTC
-	TRBJ1-5	TRBV6-1	-	CASSEGAGQINQPQHF	TGTGCCAGCAGTGAAGGTGCAGGACAAATCAATCAGCCCCAGCATTTT
TRBD1	TRBJ1-5	TRBV15	-	CATSTDRNNNQPQHF	TGTGCCACCAGCACGGACAGGAACAACAATCAGCCCCAGCATTTT
-	TRBJ1-5	TRBV7-2	-	CASSSTGRGRGQPQHF	TGTGCCAGCAGCTCCACCGGTCGAGGGCGGGGTCAGCCCCAGCATTTT
TRBD2	TRBJ2-7	TRBV5-4	few	CASSPLAGDYEQYF	TGTGCCAGCAGTCCCCTAGCGGGGGACTACGAGCAGTACTTC
TRBD1	TRBJ1-1	TRBV5-1	-	CASRLGQGHTEAFF	TGCGCCAGCAGACTTGGACAGGGTCACACTGAAGCTTTCTTT
-	TRBJ1-2	TRBV5-1	few	CASSLGHRDLYGYTF	TGCGCCAGCAGCTTGGGTCACAGGGACCTTTATGGCTACACCTTC
TRBD2	TRBJ2-5	TRBV6-1	-	CASSEVSGGGETQYF	TGTGCCAGCAGTGAAGTTAGCGGGGGGGGAGAGACCCAGTACTTC
-	TRBJ1-4	TRBV19	-	CASSTGVATNEKLFF	TGTGCCAGTAGTACAGGGGTTGCAACTAATGAAAAACTGTTTTTT
TRBD1	TRBJ1-2	TRBV6-6	-	CASSPTGGSYTF	TGTGCCAGCAGTCCGACAGGGGGCAGCTACACCTTC
TRBD1	TRBJ1-4	TRBV5-1	few	CASSTGQGEKLFF	TGCGCCAGCAGCACCGGACAGGGTGAAAAACTGTTTTTT
-	TRBJ1-6	TRBV7-2	-	CASSLGQQVNSPLHF	TGTGCCAGCAGCTTAGGTCAACAGGTCAATTCACCCCTCCACTTT
TRBD1	TRBJ1-2	TRBV19	few	CASSAAGTVYGYTF	TGTGCCAGTAGTGCGGCCGGGACAGTCTATGGCTACACCTTC
-	TRBJ2-5	TRBV9	-	CASSVSAVQETQYF	TGTGCCAGCAGCGTCAGCGCGGTCCAAGAGACCCAGTACTTC
-	TRBJ2-6	TRBV5-4	-	CASSFSAGANVLTF	TGTGCCAGCAGCTTCTCCGCGGGGGCCAACGTCCTGACTTTC
TRBD2	TRBJ2-1	TRBV15	-	CATSTLAGEEQFF	TGTGCCACCAGCACCCTAGCGGGGGAAGAGCAGTTCTTC
TRBD2	TRBJ2-1	TRBV5-1	-	CASSASGGDNEQFF	TGCGCCAGCAGCGCTAGCGGGGGGGACAATGAGCAGTTCTTC
TRBD2	TRBJ2-5	TRBV7-9	few	CASSNRTSGKETQYF	TGTGCCAGCAGCAACCGGACTAGCGGGAAGGAGACCCAGTACTTC
-	TRBJ2-7	TRBV7-8	-	CASSLQGNPYEQYF	TGTGCCAGCAGCTTGCAGGGCAATCCCTACGAGCAGTACTTC
TRBD2	TRBJ2-5	TRBV7-9	-	CASSLDVAGRQETQYF	TGTGCCAGCAGCTTAGACGTAGCGGGACGGCAAGAGACCCAGTACTTC
TRBD1	TRBJ1-2	TRBV4-1	-	CASSHGTGSYGYTF	TGCGCCAGCAGCCACGGGACAGGATCCTATGGCTACACCTTC
-	TRBJ1-1	TRBV7-9	-	CASSLLGATEAFF	TGTGCCAGCAGCTTATTGGGGGCCACTGAAGCTTTCTTT
TRBD1	TRBJ1-5	TRBV7-8	-	CASSRGTAPQPQHF	TGTGCCAGCAGCCGGGGGACAGCGCCTCAGCCCCAGCATTTT
TRBD1	TRBJ1-3	TRBV5-1	-	CASSPGTGAYVGNTIYF	TGCGCCAGCAGCCCTGGGACAGGGGCATACGTCGGAAACACCATATATTTT
-	TRBJ1-5	TRBV2	-	CASSEAGLSNQPQHF	TGTGCCAGCAGTGAAGCGGGACTTAGCAATCAGCCCCAGCATTTT
TRBD1	TRBJ2-7	TRBV13	few	CASSLTGDEQYF	TGTGCCAGCAGCCTGACAGGGGATGAGCAGTACTTC
TRBD1	TRBJ1-3	TRBV29-1	-	CSVEPVPGQGSSGNTIYF	TGCAGCGTTGAACCCGTCCCAGGACAGGGGAGCTCTGGAAACACCATATATTTT
TRBD2	TRBJ2-3	TRBV5-5	few	CASSLGTSEKYF	TGTGCCAGCAGCTTGGGGACTAGCGAAAAGTATTTT
-	TRBJ1-5	TRBV6-1	-	CASSEKRAGTSNQPQHF	TGTGCCAGCAGTGAAAAAAGGGCCGGGACTTCCAATCAGCCCCAGCATTTT
TRBD1	TRBJ1-4	TRBV7-9	-	CASSPQSGTANEKLFF	TGTGCCAGCAGCCCACAATCCGGGACAGCGAATGAAAAACTGTTTTTT
TRBD2	TRBJ2-3	TRBV5-5	-	CASSLETSGGLRVTDTQYF	TGTGCCAGCAGCTTGGAAACTAGCGGGGGCCTAAGGGTCACAGATACGCAGTATTTT
-	TRBJ1-6	TRBV6-5	-	CASSQQGSSPLHF	TGTGCCAGCAGTCAACAGGGATCTTCACCCCTCCACTTT
-	TRBJ1-1	TRBV7-8	few	CASSPNDRISEAFF	TGTGCCAGCAGCCCAAACGACAGGATCTCTGAAGCTTTCTTT
-	TRBJ2-5	TRBV5-1	-	CASSLGQNQETQYF	TGCGCCAGCAGCTTGGGGCAGAATCAAGAGACCCAGTACTTC
TRBD2	TRBJ2-3	TRBV30	-	CTWSRGVGTDTQYF	TGTACCTGGAGTCGGGGGGTAGGGACAGATACGCAGTATTTT
-	TRBJ1-5	TRBV5-8	-	CASSLNTGLKNSNQPQHF	TGTGCCAGCAGCTTGAATACGGGATTGAAAAATAGCAATCAGCCCCAGCATTTT
-	TRBJ2-3	TRBV27	-	CASSFKLESDTQYF	TGTGCCAGCAGTTTTAAATTAGAATCAGATACGCAGTATTTT
TRBD2	TRBJ2-5	TRBV7-9	few	CASSWTSGGGTQYF	TGTGCCAGCAGCTGGACTAGCGGGGGGGGGACCCAGTACTTC
-	TRBJ2-3	TRBV11-3	-	CASSLVSVSGTQYF	TGTGCCAGCAGCTTAGTCTCGGTTTCGGGTACGCAGTATTTT
-	TRBJ1-4	TRBV2	-	CASGGTATTNEKLFF	TGTGCCAGCGGAGGGACCGCGACAACTAATGAGAAACTGTTTTTT
TRBD1	TRBJ1-1	TRBV2	-	CASSSRGAEAFF	TGTGCCAGCAGTAGCAGGGGGGCTGAAGCTTTCTTT
TRBD1	TRBJ2-2	TRBV7-2	large	CASSLVQGALGAGELFF	TGTGCCAGCAGCTTAGTGCAGGGGGCCTTGGGCGCCGGGGAGCTGTTTTTT
-	TRBJ1-5	TRBV7-6	-	CASSLQTGLNQPQHF	TGTGCCAGCAGCCTCCAGACAGGCCTCAATCAGCCCCAGCATTTT
TRBD1	TRBJ1-2	TRBV11-2	-	CASSLSRGDGYTF	TGTGCCAGCAGCCTAAGCAGGGGGGACGGCTACACCTTC
-	TRBJ2-2	TRBV30	-	CAWSRQFTGELFF	TGTGCCTGGAGTCGACAGTTCACCGGGGAGCTGTTTTTT
-	TRBJ1-2	TRBV9	few	CASSPRTDKNYGYTF	TGTGCCAGCAGCCCCCGAACGGACAAGAACTATGGCTACACCTTC
-	TRBJ2-1	TRBV25-1	once	CASSTQGRGTWQFF	TGTGCCAGCAGTACACAGGGGCGGGGAACTTGGCAGTTCTTC
TRBD1	TRBJ2-3	TRBV4-1	-	CATSTGETSTDTQYF	TGCGCCACCTCGACAGGGGAGACTAGCACAGATACGCAGTATTTT
TRBD1	TRBJ1-1	TRBV7-9	-	CASSSTGYTEAFF	TGTGCCAGCAGCTCGACAGGGTACACTGAAGCTTTCTTT
-	TRBJ2-1	TRBV19	-	CASSIIGDTSYNEQFF	TGTGCCAGTAGTATTATAGGGGACACTTCCTACAATGAGCAGTTCTTC
-	TRBJ1-2	TRBV4-2	-	CASSQREGGGDRTYGYTF	TGTGCCAGCAGCCAACGGGAGGGCGGGGGAGACAGGACCTATGGCTACACCTTC
TRBD2	TRBJ2-5	TRBV5-5	-	CASSLELAGGRETQYF	TGTGCCAGCAGCTTGGAACTAGCGGGGGGGCGAGAGACCCAGTACTTC
-	TRBJ1-5	TRBV7-2	-	CASSLASGSSNQPQHF	TGTGCCAGCAGCTTAGCGTCGGGGTCTAGCAATCAGCCCCAGCATTTT
TRBD1	TRBJ2-1	TRBV18	-	CASSPKAPGQGSYNEQFF	TGTGCCAGCTCACCGAAGGCACCGGGACAGGGGTCATACAATGAGCAGTTCTTC